Each of the 23 T cell receptor beta chains below was sequenced from the same sample in a study of post-analysis software for immune sequencing data. Regarding the study as a whole: Higher frequency in patients than in controls was seen for about five TRBV segments, with TRBV5-6, TRBV5-1 and TRBV20-1 among them.

Included in the TCR beta cDNA libraries were unique molecular identifiers. TCRdb re-derived calls from the PCR reads in MiXCR, one entry per CDR3 protein. The top ten clones hold roughly 1.7% of a sample with under 650,000 distinct CDR3 sequences, around 47% of them seen once. The antigens for these receptors are not known. Sequencing was carried out using blood. The receptors come from a girl aged 10 to 17 with multiple sclerosis.

This clonotype has more than one count but fewer than ten. The DNA of the CDR3 is TGCGCCAGCAGCCAGACGTCGGGACGAACGGAGACCCAGTACTTC. It translates to CASSQTSGRTETQYF. The rearrangement uses TRBV4-1 and TRBJ2-5; tentatively, D is TRBD1 or TRBD2 (5 bases each). In germline, CDR1 is MGHRA, CDR2 YSYEKL. CDR3 length: 15 amino acids. The ends were cut back, 3 bases at V and 5 bases at J, with 16 bases in the middle.

This chain connects TRBV11-2 to TRBJ2-6; maybe TRBD1 (6 bases). V was trimmed by 1 base and J by 11 bases, leaving 15 bases between them. This CDR3 region has 15 residues. The germline V gene has CDR1 SGHAT and CDR2 FQNNGV. CDR3 DNA: TGTGCCAGCAGCTTAGTTCCCACAGGGACCCACGTCCTGACTTTC. Translating gives CASSLVPTGTHVLTF.

This clonotype showed up just once. V gene TRBV29-1 combines with J gene TRBJ2-3, with unresolved D. The CDR3 is 10 amino acids. V lost 7 bases and J lost 4, with 6 bases in between. Per germline, CDR1 SQVTM and CDR2 ANQGSEA. The CDR3 sequence is CSGFADTQYF. Written as DNA, the CDR3 is TGCAGCGGCTTTGCAGATACGCAGTATTTT.

This clonotype was seen a handful of times. This sequence joins TRBV12-3 or TRBV12-4 and TRBJ2-4; 14 nucleotides align to TRBD2. Near its end, the DNA agrees better with TRBJ2-7, so the J call may be wrong. There are 16 residues in the CDR3. CDR3 amino acids: CASSRTSGRSVHEQYF. DNA of the CDR3: TGTGCCAGCAGCCGGACTAGCGGGAGGTCAGTCCACGAGCAGTACTTC.

The V and J genes are TRBV12-3 or TRBV12-4 and TRBJ2-7, with 16 bases matching TRBD2. V was clipped by 1 base and J by 4 bases; unmatched bases: 7. This CDR3 spans 18 amino acids. CDR3 loop: CASSLVGTSGRARYEQYF. As DNA, the CDR3 is TGTGCCAGCAGTTTAGTAGGGACTAGCGGGAGGGCTAGGTACGAGCAGTACTTC.

The DNA for the CDR3 is TGTGCCAGCAGTTTTCCCACGACAGGGGATCTCGATGAGCAGTTCTTC. Translating it yields CASSFPTTGDLDEQFF. The rearrangement uses TRBV12-3 or TRBV12-4 and TRBJ2-1; TRBD1 matches 8 bases. The length of the CDR3 is 16 residues. V gave up 3 bases and J gave up 8 bases; unmatched junction bases: 12.

The chain uses TRBV12-3 or TRBV12-4 and TRBJ2-7; D could derive from TRBD1 or TRBD2 (7 bases each). The J call may be mistaken, given a closer DNA end match to TRBJ2-4. The CDR3 consists of 16 residues. CDR3 protein: CASANRQGGRENIQYF. The CDR3 bases are TGTGCCAGCGCCAACAGACAGGGAGGGAGAGAAAACATTCAGTACTTC.

This clonotype was seen a few times. The chain links TRBV5-6 to TRBJ2-5; D not certain. The CDR3 is 12 amino acids. From germline, CDR1 is SGHDT and CDR2 YYEEEE. Trimming shortened V by 4 bases and J by 5 bases, and 9 bases separated the two germline ends. The CDR3 protein is CASSTLGETQYF. CDR3 nucleotides: TGTGCCAGCAGCACGTTGGGGGAGACCCAGTACTTC.

The CDR3 region is CASSIAQTQYF. The CDR3 region has the DNA TGCGCCAGCAGCATCGCTCAGACCCAGTACTTC. The chain links TRBV5-1 to TRBJ2-5; no definite D call. Germline V gives CDR1 SGHRS, CDR2 YFSETQ. Trimming took 4 bases from V and 6 from J, leaving 7 bases between them. The CDR3 length is 11 residues. The variable domain in full, with the rest retrieved from reference TRBV5-1 and TRBJ2-5, is KAGVTQTPRYLIKTRGQQVTLSCSPISGHRSVSWYQQTPGQGLQFLFEYFSETQRNKGNFPGRFSGRQFSNSRSEMNVSTLELGDSALYLCASSIAQTQYFGPGTRLLVL.

The chain combines TRBV6-2 or TRBV6-3 with TRBJ2-1, with 8 positions matching TRBD2. The CDR3 has 14 residues. In germline, CDR1 is MNHEY, CDR2 SVGEGT. The J segment lost 5 bases and the V segment lost 7 bases, leaving 7 bases of the junction unmatched. CDR3: CASTPGLANNEQFF. The CDR3 nucleotides are TGTGCCAGCACTCCTGGACTAGCTAACAATGAGCAGTTCTTC.

As to this clonotype: The CDR3 carries no conserved terminal phenylalanine or tryptophan, so it likely arises from a read error. The chain links TRBV20-1 to TRBJ2-7; TRBD2 matches at 7 bases. This CDR3 is built from 13 residues. The germline V gene encodes CDR1 DFQATT and CDR2 SNEGSKA (reference sequence). V was pared by 6 bases and J by 2 bases, with 7 bases of the junction left unmatched. The CDR3 DNA reads as TGCAGTGCGAGTTCTGGGACTACCTACGAGCAGTACTTA. This encodes CSASSGTTYEQYL.

At least ten counts were recorded for this clonotype. The rearrangement joins TRBV4-1 to TRBJ2-7; 8 nucleotides line up with TRBD1. The CDR3 loop spans 13 amino acids. With 2 bases clipped from V and 6 bases from J, the junction kept 3 bases outside the gene matches. Germline assignment: CDR1 MGHRA and CDR2 YSYEKL. DNA for the CDR3: TGCGCCAGCAGCCAAACACAGGGGGTCGAGCAGTACTTC. As protein: CASSQTQGVEQYF.

The chain employs TRBV10-3 and TRBJ1-6; TRBD1 might be the D (6 bases). CDR3 size: 14 residues. Trimming left V 0 bases short and J 7 bases short, with 7 bases between. Looked up from germline, CDR1 is ENHRY and CDR2 is SYGVKD. The CDR3: CAISESDRNSPLHF. The CDR3 DNA reads TGTGCCATCAGTGAGTCCGACAGGAATTCACCCCTCCACTTT.

As for this clonotype: One end of the junction does not line up with germline, which may come from a read error. This chain links TRBV29-1 with TRBJ2-1, with a weak D call TRBD2 (5 bases). Germline assignment: CDR1 SQVTM and CDR2 ANQGSEA. CDR3 size: 11 residues. The CDR3 DNA reads TGCAACGTTGCCCCCCGGGGTGAGCAGTTCTTC. Its translation is CNVAPRGEQFF.

The chain carries TRBV12-3 or TRBV12-4 and TRBJ2-5; 7 bases agree with TRBD2. The ends lost 3 bases at V and 2 bases at J; junction bases unmatched: 3. The CDR3 consists of 14 residues. The CDR3 DNA reads TGTGCCAGCAGTTTCCCGGGGGGACAAGAGACCCAGTACTTC. This encodes CASSFPGGQETQYF.

J is TRBJ1-2 and V is TRBV12-3 or TRBV12-4; D gene uncertain. The germline V and J ends were trimmed by 5 bases and 10 bases, with 2 bases remaining between them. The CDR3 is made up of 8 amino acids. For the CDR3, the DNA is TGTGCCAGCAGTCCCTACACCTTC. Translation gives CASSPYTF.

The chain links TRBV7-6 to TRBJ1-2, with D possibly being TRBD1 (6 bases). V was pared by 2 bases and J by 8 bases, with 15 bases between. Looked up from germline, CDR1 is SGHVS and CDR2 is FNYEAQ. CDR3 length equals 14 residues. In DNA, the CDR3 is TGTGCCAGCAGCTTAACGCCAGGGGAGGACGGCTACACCTTC. Its translation: CASSLTPGEDGYTF.

The chain couples TRBV29-1 to TRBJ2-1; possibly TRBD1 for D (5 bases). The CDR3 extends over 14 amino acids. Trimming took off 6 bases at V and 6 bases at J, with 18 bases between the two ends. The germline V gene encodes CDR1 SQVTM and CDR2 ANQGSEA. CDR3 sequence: CSVNSRRVGNEQFF. The CDR3 DNA is TGCAGCGTCAACTCTCGCAGGGTGGGCAATGAGCAGTTCTTC.

This chain uses TRBV3-1 with TRBJ1-2; D might be TRBD1 (5 bases). The CDR3 extends over 15 amino acids. V was pared by 1 base and J by 5 bases, with 14 bases between. Germline values: CDR1 LGHDT, CDR2 YNNKEL (reference sequence). CDR3 nucleotide sequence: TGTGCCAGCAGCCAAGTAGAGGGGCAGCAGTATGGCTACACCTTC. It yields the protein CASSQVEGQQYGYTF.

The chain links TRBV6-4 to TRBJ2-1; no clear D gene. CDR1 is MRHNA and CDR2 is SNTAGT in the germline V gene. The V end lost 6 bases, the J end lost 3 bases, and 9 bases lay between the germline ends. The CDR3 is 13 amino acids. The CDR3 protein is CASSRDFYNEQFF. DNA of the CDR3: TGTGCCAGCAGCCGCGATTTCTACAATGAGCAGTTCTTC.

This sequence joins TRBV5-1 and TRBJ2-4; weak D call: TRBD1 (7 bases). V was pared by 3 bases and J by 8 bases, with 18 bases between. This CDR3 has 15 residues. Germline-derived CDR1 and CDR2 are SGHRS and YFSETQ. CDR3 loop: CASSWRDSVGDIQYF. CDR3 DNA: TGCGCCAGCAGCTGGCGGGACAGCGTGGGTGACATTCAGTACTTC.

Turning to this clonotype: The junction departs from the called germline gene at one end, perhaps through a read error. The rearrangement joins TRBV12-3 or TRBV12-4 to TRBJ1-1, with D unresolved. This CDR3 contains 16 residues. The CDR3 DNA sequence: TGTGTCAGCAGTTTTGGATCGCGACTCAGGAGCACTGAAGCTTTCTTT. This encodes CVSSFGSRLRSTEAFF.

This clonotype was seen a handful of times. This chain joins TRBV29-1 and TRBJ2-7, with D possibly being TRBD1 or TRBD2 (5 bases each). The CDR3 runs to 13 residues. Trimming removed 6 bases from V and 6 bases from J, with 18 bases in between. CDR1 is SQVTM and CDR2 is ANQGSEA in the germline V gene. CDR3 bases: TGCAGCGTCGATCCCGGGACGCCTGGCGAGCAGTACTTC. Translated: CSVDPGTPGEQYF.